The 11 T cell receptor beta chains below come from one sample, sequenced in a study of response to subunit inactivated influenza vaccine. TCRdb re-analysed the RT-PCR reads in MiXCR, keeping a single row per CDR3 protein. The profile shows hundreds of thousands of distinct CDR3 sequences, 10% to 15% of them singletons. The material sequenced was PBMCs from blood, taken on the day of vaccination. Receptor source: a man between 50 and 59 years old who received an inactivated influenza vaccine.

This clonotype was seen at least ten times. The CDR3 region is CASSFGTTTVNEQFF. CDR3 coding DNA: TGTGCCAGCAGTTTCGGGACAACCACTGTAAATGAGCAGTTCTTC. The chain uses TRBV12-3 or TRBV12-4 and TRBJ2-1; D perhaps matches TRBD1 (6 bases). This CDR3 spans 15 amino acids. V shed 3 bases and J shed 7 bases, with 16 bases lying between them.

J is TRBJ1-6 and V is TRBV5-1; possible D gene TRBD1, 5 bases. CDR1 and CDR2 from the germline V gene are SGHRS and YFSETQ. The CDR3 covers 15 residues. V lost 5 bases to trimming and J lost 8 bases, with 17 bases between them. The CDR3 nucleotides are TGCGCCAGCAGGGACCCTAGGGCGGGGGATTCACCCCTCCACTTT. It encodes CASRDPRAGDSPLHF.

This clonotype was seen a handful of times. The chain has TRBV11-3 and TRBJ2-7; D is unresolved. V was pared by 5 bases and J by 1 base, with 15 bases between. The CDR3 has 15 amino acids. Germline CDR1 reads SGHNT; CDR2 reads YENEEA. The CDR3 sequence is CASSRALDGSYEQYF. CDR3 coding DNA: TGTGCCAGCAGCCGCGCCTTAGACGGATCCTACGAGCAGTACTTC.

This clonotype was observed at least ten times. The J gene is TRBJ2-2, the V gene TRBV4-3, with D hard to call. CDR1 LGHNA and CDR2 YSLEER come from the germline V gene. V was clipped by 1 base and J by 4 bases, with 7 bases between them. The CDR3 has 14 residues. The CDR3 is CASSQGVLTGELFF. CDR3 bases: TGCGCCAGCAGCCAAGGGGTCCTCACCGGGGAGCTGTTTTTT.

V gene TRBV7-6 combines with J gene TRBJ2-7; D gene unclear. Looked up from germline, CDR1 is SGHVS and CDR2 is FNYEAQ. This CDR3 has 12 residues. V dropped 1 base and J dropped 5 bases, with 6 bases sitting between them. CDR3 residues: CASSLVFNEQYF. DNA of the CDR3: TGTGCCAGCAGCTTAGTGTTTAACGAGCAGTACTTC.

This clonotype was seen only a few times. The chain uses TRBV5-1 and TRBJ2-2; 12 bases map to TRBD2. This CDR3 is 17 amino acids long. Germline V lookup: CDR1 SGHRS, CDR2 YFSETQ. V gave up 4 bases and J gave up 6 bases; unmatched junction bases: 10. CDR3 in amino acids: CASSLAGLAGIAGELFF. As DNA, the CDR3 is TGCGCCAGCAGCCTTGCCGGACTAGCGGGAATAGCCGGGGAGCTGTTTTTT.

This clonotype was observed many times. The rearrangement links TRBV5-6 to TRBJ1-5; D perhaps matches TRBD1 (5 bases). The CDR3 is made up of 15 amino acids. The germline gives CDR1 SGHDT, CDR2 YYEEEE. The V end was cut by 0 bases, the J end by 2 bases, with 9 bases between. DNA for the CDR3: TGTGCCAGCAGCTTGGGGGGGTTTGGCAATCAGCCCCAGCATTTT. Encoded protein: CASSLGGFGNQPQHF.

This clonotype was observed many times. The V and J genes are TRBV12-3 or TRBV12-4 and TRBJ2-3; 9 bases fit TRBD1. The CDR3 length is 13 residues. After removal of 7 bases from V and 4 bases from J, the junction contained 3 bases not matched to a gene. The CDR3 loop is CASTGTGPDTQYF. The CDR3 DNA follows: TGTGCCAGCACCGGGACAGGGCCAGATACGCAGTATTTT.

This chain uses TRBV5-1 with TRBJ2-3; TRBD2 matches at 8 bases. Germline assignment: CDR1 SGHRS and CDR2 YFSETQ. This CDR3 region has 15 residues. V shed 4 bases, J shed 3 bases, and the junction held 7 bases outside the gene matches. CDR3 in amino acids: CASSPDGGATDTQYF. The CDR3 DNA reads TGCGCCAGCAGCCCGGACGGGGGGGCGACAGATACGCAGTATTTT.

The chain couples TRBV6-5 to TRBJ1-5, with 8 bases identical to TRBD1. J lost 1 base, V lost 0 bases, and 5 bases had no gene match. CDR3 size: 17 residues. Germline V gene lookup returns CDR1 MNHEY and CDR2 SVGAGI. The CDR3 loop is CASSYSLGQESNQPQHF. The CDR3 DNA sequence: TGTGCCAGCAGTTACTCTTTGGGACAGGAAAGCAATCAGCCCCAGCATTTT.

This clonotype was recorded a few times. The chain recombines TRBV29-1 with TRBJ2-7; 9 bases align to TRBD1. V trimming: 4 bases; J trimming: 5 bases; junction bases outside the gene matches: 9. Germline V gene lookup returns CDR1 SQVTM and CDR2 ANQGSEA. This CDR3 spans 14 amino acids. CDR3 protein: CSVVPPTGGNEQYF. The CDR3 nucleotides read TGCAGCGTTGTGCCTCCTACAGGGGGCAACGAGCAGTACTTC.